This T cell receptor beta chain was obtained from a study of T cell clonality in common variable immunodeficiency. In this sample, this clone turned up a few times. The target antigen is unknown. Coverage ceases 3 residues before the CDR3 finishes, and the germline J gene fills in the end. Findings and limits, study-wide: In common variable immunodeficiency, TCR beta chains reportedly carried fewer deletions and N-nucleotide insertions. Compared with controls, CVID subjects had fewer shared TCRbeta clones. CVID subjects showed higher TCRbeta clonality than healthy controls. Authors noted CVID clonality's cause needs subpopulation repertoire sequencing.

Germline CDR1 SGHTA, CDR2 FQGTGA. The CDR3 runs to 15 residues. Profiled with immunoSEQ multiplex PCR; TCRdb holds only in-frame clones, not every one. The repertoire consists of about 43,000 clones, none detected only once. Sequences were obtained from peripheral blood mononuclear cells. The chain links TRBV7-3 to TRBJ1-2, with a possible D match to TRBD1 (6 bases). This clonotype was sampled from a person aged 18 to 75 in good health. CDR3 residues: CASSRAGGSYNDYTF. Partial CDR3 DNA: TGTGCCAGCAGCCGTGCGGGGGGCTCCTACAATGAC.